This TCR beta chain was identified in a study of control samples from healthy donors and cancer patients. The junction had 7 bases not matched to a gene; V was cut back by 6 bases and J by 2 bases. The germline V gene has CDR1 DFQATT and CDR2 SNEGSKA (reference sequence). This CDR3 region has 13 residues. Libraries were prepared by immunoSEQ multiplex PCR; TCRdb keeps only in-frame clonotypes and omits some of them. Among about 220,000 clones listed, around 94% were seen once. The source of this sequence is a man aged 50-60 years in good health. Sequencing was done on a sample of blood. The rearrangement uses TRBV20-1 and TRBJ2-7; 7 bases fit TRBD2. The CDR3 DNA is TGCAGTGCCAGTGGGCGGGAGACCTACGAGCAGTACTTC. Its protein is CSASGRETYEQYF.